These 18 T cell receptor beta chains were sequenced from one sample in a study of cytomegalovirus exposure and HLA in healthy donors. Generated by immunoSEQ multiplex PCR, the TCRdb table keeps only in-frame clones and is missing some. Seen here are about 190,000 clones, 84% observed once, and the top ten hold approximately 7%. The sample taken for sequencing was PBMCs. The source of these receptors is a man aged 18-30 years in good health and CMV-seropositive.

V gene TRBV7-9 combines with J gene TRBJ1-1; D is undetermined. Looked up from germline, CDR1 is SEHNR and CDR2 is FQNEAQ (reference sequence). V lost 6 bases, J lost 5 bases, and 13 bases lay in between. The CDR3 runs to 13 residues. The CDR3 nucleotides read TGTGCCAGCAGAGAAGGTGCCGGGACTGAAGCTTTCTTT. Translated, it gives CASREGAGTEAFF. Combining the CDR3 with reference TRBV7-9 and TRBJ1-1 gives the whole variable domain DTGVSQNPRHKITKRGQNVTFRCDPISEHNRLYWYRQTLGQGPEFLTYFQNEAQLEKSRLLSDRFSAERPKGSFSTLEIQRTEQGDSAMYLCASREGAGTEAFFGQGTRLTVV.

The rearrangement links TRBV6-1 to TRBJ1-2; TRBD1 is a possible D gene (5 bases). Germline lookup yields CDR1 MNHNS and CDR2 SASEGT. V was clipped by 0 bases and J by 2 bases, with 13 bases between them. This CDR3 comprises 16 residues. The CDR3 bases are TGTGCCAGCAGTGAAGCGCGGGGGGTTCCAAACTATGGCTACACCTTC. Amino acid sequence: CASSEARGVPNYGYTF.

This clone has only one observation. Other DNA sequences of this sample code for an identical CDR3. The chain recombines TRBV4-3 with TRBJ1-4, with 7 bases lining up with TRBD1. The CDR3 runs to 14 residues. The trim removed 1 base at V and 8 bases at J, leaving 4 bases unmatched. Germline CDR1 reads LGHNA; CDR2 reads YSLEER. The CDR3 nucleotides read TGCGCCAGCAGCCAAGGACAGGGTAGGGAAAAACTGTTTTTT. It translates to CASSQGQGREKLFF.

The chain has TRBV6-5 and TRBJ2-7; D ambiguous. Germline values: CDR1 MNHEY, CDR2 SVGAGI. The V end was cut by 8 bases, the J end by 6 bases, with 14 bases between. The length of the CDR3 is 12 residues. The CDR3 loop reads CASWRLVSEQYF. CDR3 coding DNA: TGTGCCAGCTGGCGCCTAGTTTCCGAGCAGTACTTC.

The DNA of the CDR3 is TGTGCCAGCAGTTACAGGGGGTTTGAAGCTTTCTTT. Its translation: CASSYRGFEAFF. V gene TRBV7-2 combines with J gene TRBJ1-1; 8 bases agree with TRBD1. In germline, CDR1 is SGHTA, CDR2 FQGNSA. This CDR3 has 12 amino acids. V was clipped by 6 bases and J by 7 bases; unmatched bases: 4.

The V call is TRBV18, the J call TRBJ2-7; a weak D match, TRBD1 (6 bases). V was shortened by 5 bases and J by 3 bases, with 8 bases between the two germline ends. In germline, CDR1 is KGHSH, CDR2 LQKENI. CDR3 size: 12 residues. CDR3 DNA: TGTGCCAGCTCATCGGACAGCTACGAGCAGTACTTC. Its translation is CASSSDSYEQYF.

The chain is built from TRBV30 and TRBJ1-2, with a tentative D call TRBD1 (5 bases). The CDR3 has 15 residues. Germline lookup yields CDR1 GTSNPN and CDR2 SVGIG (reference sequence). The V end lost 2 bases, the J end lost 6 bases, and 19 bases lay between the germline ends. The CDR3 loop is CAWSSTGFVPDGYTF. The CDR3 DNA follows: TGTGCCTGGAGTTCAACAGGTTTCGTGCCTGATGGCTACACCTTC.

J is TRBJ1-1 and V is TRBV7-9; no reliable D call. Trimming removed 1 base from V and 5 bases from J, with 14 bases in between. This CDR3 region has 15 residues. Germline CDR1 is SEHNR and CDR2 is FQNEAQ (reference sequence). CDR3 sequence reads: CASSLVTGQITEAFF. Here the CDR3 DNA reads TGTGCCAGCAGCTTAGTGACGGGTCAAATAACTGAAGCTTTCTTT.

The chain uses TRBV9 and TRBJ2-1; TRBD2 agrees at 7 bases. The CDR3 consists of 14 residues. Germline trimming cut 6 bases from V and 0 bases from J; bases unmatched to any gene: 3. Germline V gene sequence: CDR1 SGDLS, CDR2 YYNGEE. The CDR3: CASNGGSSYNEQFF. The CDR3 nucleotides are TGTGCCAGCAATGGCGGGAGCTCCTACAATGAGCAGTTCTTC.

This clone has a single count. The chain uses TRBV7-2 and TRBJ2-7; no clear D gene. From germline, CDR1 is SGHTA and CDR2 FQGNSA. Trimming took 1 base from V and 0 from J, leaving 7 bases between them. The CDR3 covers 14 residues. CDR3 nucleotides: TGTGCCAGCAGCTTAGAAGCCGCCTCCTACGAGCAGTACTTC. Protein sequence: CASSLEAASYEQYF.

The V and J genes are TRBV28 and TRBJ1-2; D remains unclear. Germline V lookup: CDR1 MDHEN, CDR2 SYDVKM. The CDR3 extends over 12 amino acids. Trimming took 6 bases from V and 7 from J, leaving 12 bases between them. CDR3 loop: CASRPRGAGYTF. CDR3 DNA sequence: TGTGCCAGCAGACCTCGGGGAGCTGGCTACACCTTC.

The rearrangement uses TRBV28 and TRBJ2-5; TRBD2 aligns across 9 bases. In germline, CDR1 is MDHEN, CDR2 SYDVKM. The CDR3 consists of 13 residues. With 6 bases clipped from V and 2 bases from J, the junction kept 1 base outside the gene matches. CDR3 protein: CASRTSGQETQYF. CDR3 DNA: TGTGCCAGCAGGACTAGCGGTCAAGAGACCCAGTACTTC.

This CDR3 reads CASSRQGQGEQYF. The CDR3 DNA reads as TGTGCCAGCAGTAGACAGGGGCAAGGCGAGCAGTACTTC. V and J are TRBV7-2 and TRBJ2-7, with 8 bases matching TRBD1. This CDR3 spans 13 amino acids. The V segment lost 6 bases and the J segment 6 bases; nucleotides outside the gene matches: 7. Germline assignment: CDR1 SGHTA and CDR2 FQGNSA. The whole variable domain, filled in from reference TRBV7-2 and TRBJ2-7, reads GAGVSQSPSNKVTEKGKDVELRCDPISGHTALYWYRQSLGQGLEFLIYFQGNSAPDKSGLPSDRFSAERTGGSVSTLTIQRTQQEDSAVYLCASSRQGQGEQYFGPGTRLTVT.

This chain links TRBV28 with TRBJ2-7; TRBD1 matches at 7 bases. Germline V gene lookup returns CDR1 MDHEN and CDR2 SYDVKM. This CDR3 is built from 14 residues. With V trimmed by 7 bases and J by 6 bases, 12 bases remained unmatched. The chain's CDR3 is CASNEQGSRREQYF. The CDR3 bases are TGTGCCAGCAATGAACAGGGGAGTCGACGCGAGCAGTACTTC. The whole variable domain, filled in from reference TRBV28 and TRBJ2-7, reads DVKVTQSSRYLVKRTGEKVFLECVQDMDHENMFWYRQDPGLGLRLIYFSYDVKMKEKGDIPEGYSVSREKKERFSLILESASTNQTSMYLCASNEQGSRREQYFGPGTRLTVT.

V is TRBV9 and J is TRBJ2-7; D remains ambiguous. Germline CDR1 and CDR2: SGDLS and YYNGEE. Trimming removed 2 bases from V and 0 bases from J, with 9 bases in between. The CDR3 covers 14 residues. Here the CDR3 reads CASSVYVNSYEQYF. CDR3 coding DNA: TGTGCCAGCAGCGTGTATGTAAACTCCTACGAGCAGTACTTC.

A word on this clone: Different DNA sequences within this sample yield the same CDR3. The CDR3 region has the DNA TGTGCCAGCAGCCTCACTAGCTCCTACGAGCAGTACTTC. Translation: CASSLTSSYEQYF. This rearrangement joins TRBV27 to TRBJ2-7; TRBD2 might be the D (5 bases). Trimming removed 6 bases at V and 0 bases at J, with 9 bases between. There are 13 residues in the CDR3. Germline CDR1 MNHEY, CDR2 SMNVEV (reference sequence).

This clone appeared a single time. The V and J genes are TRBV2 and TRBJ2-7; D is uncertain. Trimming removed 2 bases at V and 2 bases at J, with 10 bases between. Germline lookup yields CDR1 SNHLY and CDR2 FYNNEI. The CDR3 has 14 residues. CDR3 nucleotide sequence: TGTGCCAGCAGTGAACGCGACTGGACCTACGAGCAGTACTTC. Translated: CASSERDWTYEQYF.

The chain joins TRBV9 to TRBJ2-3; TRBD2 matches at 8 bases. With 1 base clipped from V and 2 bases from J, the junction kept 3 bases outside the gene matches. This CDR3 contains 15 residues. The V gene's germline CDR1 is SGDLS and CDR2 YYNGEE. The CDR3 protein is CASSVSGGLTDTQYF. In DNA form, the CDR3 reads TGTGCCAGCAGCGTAAGCGGGGGACTCACAGATACGCAGTATTTT.